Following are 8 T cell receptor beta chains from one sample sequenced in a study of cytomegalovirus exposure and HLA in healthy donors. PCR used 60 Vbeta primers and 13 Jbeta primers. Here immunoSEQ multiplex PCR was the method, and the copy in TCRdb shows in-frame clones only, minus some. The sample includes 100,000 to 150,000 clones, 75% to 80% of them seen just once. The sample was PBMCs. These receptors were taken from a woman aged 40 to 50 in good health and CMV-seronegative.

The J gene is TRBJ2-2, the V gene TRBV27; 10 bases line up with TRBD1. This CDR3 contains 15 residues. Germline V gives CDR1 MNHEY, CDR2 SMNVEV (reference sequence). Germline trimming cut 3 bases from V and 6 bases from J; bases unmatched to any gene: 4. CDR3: CASSFGQGGSGELFF. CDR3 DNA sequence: TGTGCCAGCAGTTTTGGACAGGGGGGTTCCGGGGAGCTGTTTTTT.

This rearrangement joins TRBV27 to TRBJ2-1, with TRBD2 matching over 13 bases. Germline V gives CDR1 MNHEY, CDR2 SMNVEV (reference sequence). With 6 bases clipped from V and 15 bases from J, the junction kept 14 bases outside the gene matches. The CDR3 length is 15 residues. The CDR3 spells CASRTGTSGISGMFF. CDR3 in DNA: TGTGCCAGCAGAACCGGGACTAGCGGGATTAGTGGTATGTTCTTC.

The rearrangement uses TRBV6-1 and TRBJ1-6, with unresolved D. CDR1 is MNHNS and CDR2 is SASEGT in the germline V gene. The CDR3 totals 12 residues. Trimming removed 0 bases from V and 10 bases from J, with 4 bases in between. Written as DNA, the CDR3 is TGTGCCAGCAGTGAAGCAGCGTCACCCCTCCACTTT. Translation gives CASSEAASPLHF.

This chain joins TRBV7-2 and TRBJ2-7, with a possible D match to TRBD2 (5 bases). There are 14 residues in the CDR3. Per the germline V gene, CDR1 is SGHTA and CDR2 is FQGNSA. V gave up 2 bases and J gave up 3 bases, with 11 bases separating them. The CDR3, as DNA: TGTGCCAGCAGCTTAACTTCGGGGTTCTACGAGCAGTACTTC. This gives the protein CASSLTSGFYEQYF.

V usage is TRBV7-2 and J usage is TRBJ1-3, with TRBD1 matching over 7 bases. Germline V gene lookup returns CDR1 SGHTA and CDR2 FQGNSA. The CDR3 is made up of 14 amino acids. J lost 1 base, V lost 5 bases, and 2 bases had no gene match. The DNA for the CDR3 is TGTGCCAGCAGCGCGACAGGGTCTGGAAACACCATATATTTT. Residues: CASSATGSGNTIYF.

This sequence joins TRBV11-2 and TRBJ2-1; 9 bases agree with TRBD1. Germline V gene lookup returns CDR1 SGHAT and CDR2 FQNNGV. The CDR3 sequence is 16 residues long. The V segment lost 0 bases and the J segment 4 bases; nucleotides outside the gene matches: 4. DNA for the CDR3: TGTGCCAGCAGCTTAGAGCCGGGACAGGGTTACAATGAGCAGTTCTTC. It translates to CASSLEPGQGYNEQFF.

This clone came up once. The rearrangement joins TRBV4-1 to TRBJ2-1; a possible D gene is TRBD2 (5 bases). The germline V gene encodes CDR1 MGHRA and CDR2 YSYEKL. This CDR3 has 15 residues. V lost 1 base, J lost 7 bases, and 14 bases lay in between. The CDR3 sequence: CASSQGRVVGNEQFF. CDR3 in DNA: TGCGCCAGCAGCCAAGGGCGGGTGGTCGGTAATGAGCAGTTCTTC.

This chain's CDR3 is CASSYPGLQGNEQFF. For the CDR3, the DNA is TGTGCCAGCAGCTACCCGGGACTACAGGGCAATGAGCAGTTCTTC. The genes are TRBV7-9 and TRBJ2-1; TRBD2 is a possible D gene (7 bases). The CDR3 is 15 residues long. Trimming pared 4 bases from V and 6 bases from J, leaving 16 bases between. Looked up from germline, CDR1 is SEHNR and CDR2 is FQNEAQ (reference sequence).